One and the same sample provided the 14 T cell receptor beta chains below, sequenced in a study of blood T cells in healthy people across ages. A sample-barcoded 5' primer and a J-beta primer mix were used in a second PCR of about 7 to 12 cycles. TCRdb re-called the 5' RACE reads with MiXCR, one entry per CDR3 protein. The sample shows fewer than 950,000 distinct CDR3 sequences, 30% to 45% of them seen only once. Sequenced: blood. The receptors come from a man aged 18-30 years in good health.

Concerning this clonotype itself: A much larger clone differs from this one at a single base, so this may be a read error. The rearrangement uses TRBV12-3 or TRBV12-4 and TRBJ2-5; 9 bases agree with TRBD2. The length of the CDR3 is 12 residues. The CDR3, as DNA: TGTGCGGCGGGGGGGCTGGGAGAGACCCAGTACTTC. Translating it yields CAAGGLGETQYF.

The CDR3: CASSDGRLASTDTQYF. The CDR3 nucleotides are TGCGCCAGCAGCGATGGCCGACTAGCGAGCACAGATACGCAGTATTTT. The rearrangement links TRBV5-1 to TRBJ2-3; 8 bases fit TRBD2. V lost 4 bases to trimming and J lost 0 bases; unmatched junction nucleotides: 7. Per the germline V gene, CDR1 is SGHRS and CDR2 is YFSETQ. The CDR3 spans 16 residues. The full variable domain, with the rest looked up from reference TRBV5-1 and TRBJ2-3, is KAGVTQTPRYLIKTRGQQVTLSCSPISGHRSVSWYQQTPGQGLQFLFEYFSETQRNKGNFPGRFSGRQFSNSRSEMNVSTLELGDSALYLCASSDGRLASTDTQYFGPGTRLTVL.

This rearrangement joins TRBV7-9 to TRBJ2-1; unclear D gene. Germline CDR1 reads SEHNR; CDR2 reads FQNEAQ (reference sequence). The CDR3 has 13 amino acids. Deletions cut 5 bases from V and 7 bases from J, with 12 bases between. In nucleotides, the CDR3 is TGTGCCAGCAGCCTCAAAGGGAAAAATGAGCAGTTCTTC. Amino acid sequence: CASSLKGKNEQFF.

This clonotype has a handful of counts. V usage is TRBV7-8 and J usage is TRBJ2-2; TRBD2 matches at 7 bases. Per germline, CDR1 SGHVS and CDR2 FQNEAQ. With 5 bases clipped from V and 0 bases from J, the junction kept 3 bases outside the gene matches. The CDR3 contains 15 residues. CDR3: CASSPSGANTGELFF. As DNA, the CDR3 is TGTGCCAGCAGCCCGAGCGGGGCGAACACCGGGGAGCTGTTTTTT.

This clonotype appeared once. The chain carries TRBV6-5 and TRBJ2-6, with no clear D. Germline CDR1 reads MNHEY; CDR2 reads SVGAGI. Trimming removed 5 bases from V and 6 bases from J, with 11 bases in between. The CDR3 consists of 14 residues. Here the CDR3 reads CASSRGSEANVLTF. CDR3 DNA: TGTGCCAGCAGTCGCGGCTCAGAGGCCAACGTCCTGACTTTC.

This clonotype was counted only a few times. This rearrangement joins TRBV2 to TRBJ1-4; D is unresolved. The CDR3 totals 14 residues. CDR1 and CDR2 from the germline V gene are SNHLY and FYNNEI. V lost 7 bases to trimming and J lost 2 bases, with 11 bases between them. The CDR3 is CASIPERTNEKLFF. DNA for the CDR3: TGTGCCAGCATCCCCGAACGCACTAATGAAAAACTGTTTTTT.

In its sample, this clonotype was seen once. This chain joins TRBV11-2 and TRBJ1-1, with no clear D. The germline V gene encodes CDR1 SGHAT and CDR2 FQNNGV. This CDR3 is built from 14 residues. V was trimmed by 5 bases and J by 1 base, leaving 11 bases between them. CDR3 in DNA: TGTGCCAGCAGCGTAGTTGCCGCGAACACTGAAGCTTTCTTT. Translating it yields CASSVVAANTEAFF.

In this sample, this clonotype turned up a few times. The chain has TRBV4-3 and TRBJ2-2; D not resolved. The CDR3 sequence is 14 residues long. Trimming took 1 base from V and 6 from J, leaving 9 bases between them. Germline V gene data show CDR1 as LGHNA and CDR2 as YSLEER. In DNA form, the CDR3 reads TGCGCCAGCAGCCAAGTGGGCTCCTCCGGGGAGCTGTTTTTT. It encodes CASSQVGSSGELFF.

The chain is built from TRBV20-1 and TRBJ1-1, with D possibly matching TRBD1 (6 bases). V gave up 3 bases and J gave up 6 bases, with 17 bases separating them. The CDR3 has 14 residues. Germline CDR1 DFQATT, CDR2 SNEGSKA (reference sequence). In DNA, the CDR3 is TGCAGTGCTAGCCTCGGTGGGGGCGGAGCTGAAGCTTTCTTT. It encodes CSASLGGGGAEAFF.

V is TRBV6-4 and J is TRBJ2-7; 7 bases are shared with TRBD2. The V gene's germline CDR1 is MRHNA and CDR2 SNTAGT. The CDR3 covers 14 residues. The junction had 8 bases not matched to a gene; V was cut back by 2 bases and J by 7 bases. The CDR3 sequence: CASSDGGDHNEQYF. The CDR3 DNA reads as TGTGCCAGCAGTGACGGGGGGGACCACAATGAGCAGTACTTC.

On this clonotype itself: This sequence may be a read error, since a much larger clone differs from it by one base. This chain uses TRBV20-1 with TRBJ2-3; TRBD1 matches 8 bases. CDR1 and CDR2 from the germline V gene are DFQATT and SNEGSKA (reference sequence). There are 16 residues in the CDR3. CDR3 sequence reads: CSAGDPTQGAGDTQYF. Here the CDR3 DNA reads TGCAGTGCTGGAGATCCAACCCAGGGGGCTGGAGATACGCAGTATTTT.

This clonotype was seen many times. The V call is TRBV20-1, the J call TRBJ2-1, with D possibly TRBD2 on 7 matching bases. The CDR3 runs 16 residues. Deletions cut 3 bases from V and 5 bases from J, with 20 bases between. Looked up from germline, CDR1 is DFQATT and CDR2 is SNEGSKA (reference sequence). CDR3 in amino acids: CSARPRRGPINNEQFF. CDR3 in DNA: TGCAGTGCTAGGCCTCGGCGGGGGCCGATAAACAATGAGCAGTTCTTC.

CDR3: CASNAGGNSPLHF. The CDR3 region has the DNA TGTGCCAGCAACGCGGGGGGTAATTCACCCCTCCACTTT. V is TRBV25-1 and J is TRBJ1-6, with a possible D match to TRBD1 (5 bases). This CDR3 is 13 amino acids long. The V gene lost 7 bases and the J gene lost 6 bases, with 10 bases spanning the gap. The germline CDR1 and CDR2 sequences are MGHDK and SYGVNS.

The CDR3: CATSDFSSGRPDTQYF. CDR3 DNA sequence: TGTGCCACCAGTGATTTTTCGAGCGGGAGGCCCGATACGCAGTATTTT. The chain combines TRBV24-1 with TRBJ2-3; 9 bases are shared with TRBD2. Germline-derived CDR1 and CDR2 are KGHDR and SFDVKD. This CDR3 region has 16 residues. J was trimmed by 6 bases and V by 1 base; bases with no gene match: 7.